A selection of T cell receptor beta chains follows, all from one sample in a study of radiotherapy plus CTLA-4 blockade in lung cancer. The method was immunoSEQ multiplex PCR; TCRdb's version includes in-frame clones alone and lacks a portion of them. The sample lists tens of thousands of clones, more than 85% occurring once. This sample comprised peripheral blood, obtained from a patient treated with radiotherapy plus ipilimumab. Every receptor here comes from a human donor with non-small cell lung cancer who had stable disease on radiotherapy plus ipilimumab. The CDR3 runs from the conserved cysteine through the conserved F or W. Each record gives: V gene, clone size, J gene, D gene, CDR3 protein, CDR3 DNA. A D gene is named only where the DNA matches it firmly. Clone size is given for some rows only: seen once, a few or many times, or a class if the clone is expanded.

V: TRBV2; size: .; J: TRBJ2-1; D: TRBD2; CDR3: CASSERGAGSSYNEQFF; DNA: TGTGCCAGCAGTGAACGGGGAGCGGGGAGCTCCTACAATGAGCAGTTCTTC
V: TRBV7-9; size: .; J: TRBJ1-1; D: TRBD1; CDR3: CASSLGGTGGGNTEAFF; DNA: TGTGCCAGCAGCTTAGGAGGGACAGGGGGCGGGAACACTGAAGCTTTCTTT
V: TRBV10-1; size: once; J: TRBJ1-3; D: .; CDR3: CASSERPGDGNTIYF; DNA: TGCGCCAGCAGTGAGAGACCGGGAGATGGAAACACCATATATTTT
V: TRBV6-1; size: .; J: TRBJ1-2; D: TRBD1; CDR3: CASRVQGTAREGYTF; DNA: TGTGCCAGCAGGGTCCAGGGGACAGCTCGAGAGGGCTACACCTTC
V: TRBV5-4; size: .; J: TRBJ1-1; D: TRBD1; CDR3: CASSLNRGMNTEAFF; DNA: TGTGCCAGCAGCTTGAACAGGGGGATGAACACTGAAGCTTTCTTT
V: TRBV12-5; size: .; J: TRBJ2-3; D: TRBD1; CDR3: CASGPPGGPDTQYF; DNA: TGTGCTAGTGGCCCCCCAGGGGGCCCAGATACGCAGTATTTT
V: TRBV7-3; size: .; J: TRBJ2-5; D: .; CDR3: CASSFAGGETQYF; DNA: TGTGCCAGCAGCTTCGCAGGGGGGGAGACCCAGTACTTC
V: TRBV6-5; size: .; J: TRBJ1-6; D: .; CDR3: CASSYSRQGFESPLHF; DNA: TGTGCCAGCAGTTACTCGAGGCAGGGGTTTGAGTCACCCCTCCACTTT
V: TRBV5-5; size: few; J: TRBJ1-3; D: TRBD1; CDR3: CASSLGGGDRRPGNTIYF; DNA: TGTGCCAGCAGCTTGGGAGGAGGGGACAGACGACCTGGAAACACCATATATTTT
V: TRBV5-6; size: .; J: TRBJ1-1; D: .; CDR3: CASSRFGQPTEAFF; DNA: TGTGCCAGCAGCCGCTTCGGACAGCCCACTGAAGCTTTCTTT
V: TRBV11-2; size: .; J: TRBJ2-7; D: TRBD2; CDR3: CASSLGGGNYEQYF; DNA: TGTGCCAGCAGCTTAGGGGGGGGAAACTACGAGCAGTACTTC
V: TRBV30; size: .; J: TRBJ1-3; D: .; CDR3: CAWWYIGNTIYF; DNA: TGTGCCTGGTGGTATATCGGAAACACCATATATTTT
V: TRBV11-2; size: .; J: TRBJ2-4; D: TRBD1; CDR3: CASSTNGQGVAKNIQYF; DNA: TGTGCCAGCAGCACAAACGGACAGGGAGTAGCCAAAAACATTCAGTACTTC
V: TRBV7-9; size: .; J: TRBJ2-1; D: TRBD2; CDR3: CASSPLGSGGTNEQFF; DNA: TGTGCCAGCAGCCCCCTAGGGAGCGGGGGGACCAATGAGCAGTTCTTC
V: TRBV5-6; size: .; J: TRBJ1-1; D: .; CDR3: CASSNPRGVTEAFF; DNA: TGTGCCAGCAGCAACCCTAGGGGTGTCACTGAAGCTTTCTTT
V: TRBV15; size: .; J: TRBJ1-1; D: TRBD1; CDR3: CATSTWDRGGRTEAFF; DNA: TGTGCCACCAGCACCTGGGACAGGGGAGGAAGAACTGAAGCTTTCTTT
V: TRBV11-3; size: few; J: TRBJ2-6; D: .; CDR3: CASSSLRLRDGANVLTF; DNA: TGTGCCAGCAGCTCCCTAAGATTGCGGGATGGGGCCAACGTCCTGACTTTC
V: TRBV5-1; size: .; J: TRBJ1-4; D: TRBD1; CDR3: CASSLETGSEKLFF; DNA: TGCGCCAGCAGCTTGGAGACAGGGAGTGAAAAACTGTTTTTT
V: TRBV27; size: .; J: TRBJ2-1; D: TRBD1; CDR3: CASSVSGTGTYNEQFF; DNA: TGTGCCAGCAGTGTCAGCGGGACAGGGACCTACAATGAGCAGTTCTTC
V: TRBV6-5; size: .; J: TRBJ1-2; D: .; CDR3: CASNSGGYGYTF; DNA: TGTGCCAGCAATTCGGGTGGCTATGGCTACACCTTC
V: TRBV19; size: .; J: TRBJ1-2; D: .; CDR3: CASSAGTAYGYTF; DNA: TGTGCCAGTAGTGCCGGGACGGCTTATGGCTACACCTTC
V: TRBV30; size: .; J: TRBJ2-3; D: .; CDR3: CAWSLLGGTDTQYF; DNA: TGTGCCTGGAGCCTCTTGGGGGGCACAGATACGCAGTATTTT
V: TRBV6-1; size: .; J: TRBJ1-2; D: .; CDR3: CASSLPQAPYSYTF; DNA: TGTGCCAGCAGTCTCCCACAGGCCCCTTATAGCTACACCTTC
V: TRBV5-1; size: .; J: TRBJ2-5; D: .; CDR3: CASSPRGVGQETQYF; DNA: TGCGCCAGCAGCCCCCGAGGGGTGGGACAAGAGACCCAGTACTTC
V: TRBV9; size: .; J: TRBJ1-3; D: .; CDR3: CASSATSGNTIYF; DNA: TGTGCCAGCAGCGCGACCTCTGGAAACACCATATATTTT
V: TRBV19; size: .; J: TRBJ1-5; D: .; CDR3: CASSMAGTSHQPQHF; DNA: TGTGCCAGTAGTATGGCCGGGACATCACATCAGCCCCAGCATTTT
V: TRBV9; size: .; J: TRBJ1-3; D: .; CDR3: CASSALSGPGNTIYF; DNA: TGTGCCAGCAGCGCTCTGAGCGGCCCTGGAAACACCATATATTTT
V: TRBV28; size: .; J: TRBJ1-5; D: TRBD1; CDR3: CASSSQTGGNQPQHF; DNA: TGTGCCAGCAGTTCCCAGACAGGGGGCAATCAGCCCCAGCATTTT
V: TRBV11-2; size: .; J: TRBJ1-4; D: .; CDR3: CASSRDNDNEKLFF; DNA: TGTGCCAGCAGCCGCGACAATGATAATGAAAAACTGTTTTTT
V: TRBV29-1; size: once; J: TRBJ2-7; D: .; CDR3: CSVEDFGRDSYEQYF; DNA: TGCAGCGTTGAAGATTTCGGCAGGGACTCCTACGAGCAGTACTTC
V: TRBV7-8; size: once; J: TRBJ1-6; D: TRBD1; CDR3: CASSSRDSNSPLHF; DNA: TGTGCCAGCAGCTCCCGGGACAGTAATTCACCCCTCCACTTT
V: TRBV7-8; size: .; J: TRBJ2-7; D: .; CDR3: CASSFRTGFTYEQYF; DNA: TGTGCCAGCAGCTTCAGAACAGGGTTCACCTACGAGCAGTACTTC
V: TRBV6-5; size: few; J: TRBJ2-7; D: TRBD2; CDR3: CASSYGGRVYEQYF; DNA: TGTGCCAGCAGTTACGGAGGGAGGGTGTACGAGCAGTACTTC
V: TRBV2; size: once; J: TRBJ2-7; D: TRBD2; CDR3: CASSLSISGTYEQYF; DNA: TGTGCCAGCAGCCTCTCGATTAGCGGGACTTACGAGCAGTACTTC
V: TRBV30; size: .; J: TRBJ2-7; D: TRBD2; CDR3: CAWRILGLAGDEQYF; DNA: TGTGCCTGGAGGATTTTGGGACTAGCGGGGGACGAGCAGTACTTC
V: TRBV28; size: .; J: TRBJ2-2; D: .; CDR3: CASSESYTGELFF; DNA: TGTGCCAGCAGCGAAAGCTACACCGGGGAGCTGTTTTTT
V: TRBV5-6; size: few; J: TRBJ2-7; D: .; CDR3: CASRPAGVLYEQYF; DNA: TGTGCCAGCAGGCCCGCCGGGGTACTCTACGAGCAGTACTTC
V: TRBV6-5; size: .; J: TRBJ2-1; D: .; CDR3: CASSSAGSSYNEQFF; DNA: TGTGCCAGCAGTAGCGCCGGGAGCTCCTACAATGAGCAGTTCTTC
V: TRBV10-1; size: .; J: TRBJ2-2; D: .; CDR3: CASSETPNTGELFF; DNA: TGCGCCAGCAGTGAGACTCCTAACACCGGGGAGCTGTTTTTT
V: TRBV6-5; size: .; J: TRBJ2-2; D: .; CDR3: CASSYSRDNTGELFF; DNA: TGTGCCAGCAGTTACTCGAGAGATAACACCGGGGAGCTGTTTTTT
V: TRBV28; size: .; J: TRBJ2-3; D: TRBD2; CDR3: CASSQTSGGPDTQYF; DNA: TGTGCCAGCAGTCAGACTAGCGGGGGGCCAGATACGCAGTATTTT
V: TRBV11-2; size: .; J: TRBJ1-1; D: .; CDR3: CASSRLGEAFF; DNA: TGTGCCAGCAGCCGGCTGGGAGAAGCTTTCTTT
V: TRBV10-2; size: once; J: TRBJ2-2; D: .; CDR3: CASSGPGPGELFF; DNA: TGCGCCAGCAGTGGCCCCGGTCCCGGGGAGCTGTTTTTT
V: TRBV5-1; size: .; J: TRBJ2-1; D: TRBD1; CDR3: CASSSPRDRGYNEQFF; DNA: TGCGCCAGCAGTTCCCCCCGGGACAGGGGGTACAATGAGCAGTTCTTC
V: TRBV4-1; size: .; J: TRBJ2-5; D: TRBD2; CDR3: CASSQASGSQETQYF; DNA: TGCGCCAGCAGCCAAGCTAGCGGGAGCCAAGAGACCCAGTACTTC
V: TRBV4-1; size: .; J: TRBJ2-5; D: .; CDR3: CASTPLRGRQGEETQYF; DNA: TGCGCCAGCACCCCTCTTCGGGGGCGCCAAGGGGAAGAGACCCAGTACTTC
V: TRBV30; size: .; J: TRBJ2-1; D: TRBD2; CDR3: CAWTVPQTSGIPFF; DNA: TGTGCCTGGACTGTCCCCCAGACTAGCGGGATTCCGTTCTTC
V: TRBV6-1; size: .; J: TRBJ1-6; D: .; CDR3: CASSEREVGNSPLHF; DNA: TGTGCCAGCAGTGAGCGGGAGGTCGGTAATTCACCCCTCCACTTT
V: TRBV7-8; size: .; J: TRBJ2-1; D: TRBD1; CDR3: CASSREGDRRVNEQFF; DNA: TGTGCCAGCAGTAGAGAAGGGGACAGAAGGGTCAATGAGCAGTTCTTC
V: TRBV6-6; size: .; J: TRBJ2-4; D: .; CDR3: CASTGGLAKNIQYF; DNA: TGTGCCAGCACCGGTGGCTTAGCCAAAAACATTCAGTACTTC
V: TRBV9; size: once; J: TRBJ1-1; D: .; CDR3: CASSGLGNTEAFF; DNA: TGTGCCAGCAGCGGGCTGGGGAACACTGAAGCTTTCTTT
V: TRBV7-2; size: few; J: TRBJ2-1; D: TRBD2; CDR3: CASSSTLAGGPSEQFF; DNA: TGTGCCAGCAGCTCAACTCTAGCGGGGGGGCCGTCTGAGCAGTTCTTC
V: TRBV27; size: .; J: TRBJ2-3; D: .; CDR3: CASSLQMTDTQYF; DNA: TGTGCCAGCAGTTTGCAGATGACAGATACGCAGTATTTT
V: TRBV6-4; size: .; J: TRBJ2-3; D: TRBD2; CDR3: CASSEASGGTTDTQYF; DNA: TGTGCCAGCAGTGAGGCTAGCGGGGGGACCACAGATACGCAGTATTTT
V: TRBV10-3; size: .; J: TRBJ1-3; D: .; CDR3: CAISRVLRGGNTIYF; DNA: TGTGCCATCAGTCGGGTCCTCCGGGGTGGAAACACCATATATTTT
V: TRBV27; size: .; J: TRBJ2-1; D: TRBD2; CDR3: CASRPGGAGGPRNEQFF; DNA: TGTGCCAGCCGCCCCGGGGGGGCGGGGGGGCCAAGAAATGAGCAGTTCTTC
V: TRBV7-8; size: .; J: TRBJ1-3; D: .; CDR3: CASSKGWASSGNTIYF; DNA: TGTGCCAGCAGCAAAGGGTGGGCGAGCTCTGGAAACACCATATATTTT